These T cell receptor beta chains were read from a single sample in a study of cytomegalovirus exposure and HLA in healthy donors. Libraries were prepared by immunoSEQ multiplex PCR; TCRdb keeps only in-frame clonotypes and omits some of them. The sample records 140,000 or so clones, about 87% being singletons. The sequenced material came from PBMCs. The origin of the receptors is a woman aged 25 to 39 in good health and CMV-seropositive. CDR3s include the opening cysteine and the closing phenylalanine or tryptophan. Each record gives: V gene, J gene, D gene, clone size, CDR3 DNA, CDR3 protein. D genes are given only for firm matches. The size field is filled for only some rows; it gives once, few, many or a size class.

v_call: TRBV18
j_call: TRBJ2-1
d_call: -
clone_size: -
cdr3_nt: TGTGCCAGCTCACCCCCGGACAGAAAATTCCTGGGGAATGAGCAGTTCTTC
cdr3_aa: CASSPPDRKFLGNEQFF

v_call: TRBV7-9
j_call: TRBJ2-5
d_call: TRBD2
clone_size: -
cdr3_nt: TGTGCCAGCAGCCCGGGGGGATTGGAGACCCAGTACTTC
cdr3_aa: CASSPGGLETQYF

v_call: TRBV5-1
j_call: TRBJ1-5
d_call: TRBD1
clone_size: -
cdr3_nt: TGCGCCAGCAGCCCGGAGGGGGCGGGCAATCAGCCCCAGCATTTT
cdr3_aa: CASSPEGAGNQPQHF

v_call: TRBV9
j_call: TRBJ2-5
d_call: TRBD2
clone_size: once
cdr3_nt: TGTGCCAGCAGCCTGGTTGCGGGGGGGCGACAAGAGACCCAGTACTTC
cdr3_aa: CASSLVAGGRQETQYF

v_call: TRBV7-2
j_call: TRBJ1-2
d_call: -
clone_size: -
cdr3_nt: TGTGCCAGCAGCTTAGATGGTCGCGGGGATGGCTACACCTTC
cdr3_aa: CASSLDGRGDGYTF

v_call: TRBV2
j_call: TRBJ2-1
d_call: -
clone_size: -
cdr3_nt: TGTGCCAGCAGTGGACAGCCTAGCTCCTACAATGAGCAGTTCTTC
cdr3_aa: CASSGQPSSYNEQFF

v_call: TRBV2
j_call: TRBJ2-2
d_call: TRBD1
clone_size: -
cdr3_nt: TGTGCCAGTAAACGACAGGGATGGGCCGGGGAGCTGTTTTTT
cdr3_aa: CASKRQGWAGELFF

v_call: TRBV9
j_call: TRBJ1-3
d_call: -
clone_size: -
cdr3_nt: TGTGCCAGCCAACAGAACTCTGGAAACACCATATATTTT
cdr3_aa: CASQQNSGNTIYF

v_call: TRBV19
j_call: TRBJ2-7
d_call: -
clone_size: -
cdr3_nt: TGTGCCAGTAGTTCGGGGGACGAGCAGTACTTC
cdr3_aa: CASSSGDEQYF

v_call: TRBV9
j_call: TRBJ2-3
d_call: -
clone_size: once
cdr3_nt: TGTGCCAGCAGCGTAGTCCCATATACGCAGTATTTT
cdr3_aa: CASSVVPYTQYF

v_call: TRBV5-6
j_call: TRBJ2-5
d_call: -
clone_size: -
cdr3_nt: TGTGCCAGCAGCCAGGATCCTACCCAAGAGACCCAGTACTTC
cdr3_aa: CASSQDPTQETQYF